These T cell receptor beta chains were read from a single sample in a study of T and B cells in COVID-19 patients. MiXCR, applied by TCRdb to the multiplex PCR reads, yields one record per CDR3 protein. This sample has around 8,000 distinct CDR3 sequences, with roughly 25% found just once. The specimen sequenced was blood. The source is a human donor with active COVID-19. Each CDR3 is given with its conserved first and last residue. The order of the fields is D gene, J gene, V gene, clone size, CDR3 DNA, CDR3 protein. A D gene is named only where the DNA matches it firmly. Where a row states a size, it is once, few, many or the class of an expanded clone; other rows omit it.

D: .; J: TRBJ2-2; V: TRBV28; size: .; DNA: TGTGCCAGCAATGGAGACGCGTGGGAGCTGTTTTTT; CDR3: CASNGDAWELFF
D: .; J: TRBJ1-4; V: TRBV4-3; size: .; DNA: TGCGCCAGCAGCCCCGCAACTAATGAAAAACTGTTTTTT; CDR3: CASSPATNEKLFF
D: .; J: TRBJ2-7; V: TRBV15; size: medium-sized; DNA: TGTGCCACCAGCGGAGGGGACTCCTACGAGCAGTACTTC; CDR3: CATSGGDSYEQYF
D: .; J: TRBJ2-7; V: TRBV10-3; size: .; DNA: TGTGCCACCCTGGACAGTTCCTACGAGCAGTACTTC; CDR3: CATLDSSYEQYF
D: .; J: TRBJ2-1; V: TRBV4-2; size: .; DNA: TGTGCCACCGTGGGGGTTTACAATGAGCAGTTCTTC; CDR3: CATVGVYNEQFF
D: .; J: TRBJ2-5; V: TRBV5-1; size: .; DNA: TGCGCCAGCAGCTTGGGGATGGAGACCCAGTACTTC; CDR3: CASSLGMETQYF
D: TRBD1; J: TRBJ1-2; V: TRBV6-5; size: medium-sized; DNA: TGTGCCAGCACTAAACCTGGACAGGGGAACTATGGCTACACCTTC; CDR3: CASTKPGQGNYGYTF
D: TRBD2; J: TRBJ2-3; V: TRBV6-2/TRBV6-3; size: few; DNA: TGTGCCAGCAGATCCACCGGGGGGGCTACGCATACGCAGTATTTT; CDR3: CASRSTGGATHTQYF
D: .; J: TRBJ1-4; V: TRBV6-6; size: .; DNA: TGTGCCAGCAGTTACGGGGGGGCGGGTGAAAAACTGTTTTTT; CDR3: CASSYGGAGEKLFF
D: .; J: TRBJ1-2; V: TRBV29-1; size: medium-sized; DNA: TGCAGCGTTGAAGTGAGGGATGGCTACACCTTC; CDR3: CSVEVRDGYTF
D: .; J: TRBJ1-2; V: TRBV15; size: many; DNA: TGTGCCACCTCTCAGGGCTATGGCTACACCTTC; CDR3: CATSQGYGYTF
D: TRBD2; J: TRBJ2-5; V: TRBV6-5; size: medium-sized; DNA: TGTGCCAGCAGTCCTCTAGCGGGAGGCACCGAGACCCAGTACTTC; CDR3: CASSPLAGGTETQYF
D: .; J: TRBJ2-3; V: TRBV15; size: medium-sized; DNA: TGTGCCACCAGCAGAGATCGAACGCCAGATACGCAGTATTTT; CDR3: CATSRDRTPDTQYF
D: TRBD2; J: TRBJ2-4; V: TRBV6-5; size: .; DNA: TGTGCCAGCAGTTACTCGAGCAGCGGGGGGGCACTAGCCAAAAACATTCAGTACTTC; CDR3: CASSYSSSGGALAKNIQYF
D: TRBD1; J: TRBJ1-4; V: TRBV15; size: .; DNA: TGTGCCACCAGGCCGGGACAGGGGGCGAGGGTCGGTGAAAAACTGTTTTTT; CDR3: CATRPGQGARVGEKLFF
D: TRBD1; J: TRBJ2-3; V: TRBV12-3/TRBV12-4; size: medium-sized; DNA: TGTGCCAGCAGTTTGGGCACAGGGACAGGCGCAGATACGCAGTATTTT; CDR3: CASSLGTGTGADTQYF
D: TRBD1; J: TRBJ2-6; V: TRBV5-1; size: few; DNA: TGCGCCAGCAGCCACGGGACAGGGGCTAGTGGGGCCAACGTCCTGACTTTC; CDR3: CASSHGTGASGANVLTF
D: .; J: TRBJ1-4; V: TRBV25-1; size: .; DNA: TGTGCCAGCAGTGGTGGGGTAAAACTGTTTTTT; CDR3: CASSGGVKLFF
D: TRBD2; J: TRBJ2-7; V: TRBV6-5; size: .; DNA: TGTGCCAGCAGTTACCGCCTCCGACTAGCGGGGGACTCCTACGAGCAGTACTTC; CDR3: CASSYRLRLAGDSYEQYF
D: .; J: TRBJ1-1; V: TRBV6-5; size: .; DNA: TGTGCCAGCAGTTACTCCCAAGGGGAAGCTTTCTTT; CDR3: CASSYSQGEAFF